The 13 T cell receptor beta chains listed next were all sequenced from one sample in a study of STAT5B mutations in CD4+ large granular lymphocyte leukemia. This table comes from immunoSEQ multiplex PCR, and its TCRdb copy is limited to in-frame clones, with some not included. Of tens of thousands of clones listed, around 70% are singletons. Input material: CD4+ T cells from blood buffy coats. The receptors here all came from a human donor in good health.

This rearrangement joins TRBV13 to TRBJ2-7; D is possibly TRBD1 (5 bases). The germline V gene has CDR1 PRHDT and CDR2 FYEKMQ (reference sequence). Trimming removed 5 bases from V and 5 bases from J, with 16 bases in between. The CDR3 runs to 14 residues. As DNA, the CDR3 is TGTGCCAGCAGCACAGGACGCCCGCCGAACGAGCAGTACTTC. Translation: CASSTGRPPNEQYF.

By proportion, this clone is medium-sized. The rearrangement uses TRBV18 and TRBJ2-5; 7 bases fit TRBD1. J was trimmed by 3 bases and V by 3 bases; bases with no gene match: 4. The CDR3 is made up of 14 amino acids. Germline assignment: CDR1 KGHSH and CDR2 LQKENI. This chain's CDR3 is CASSPPTGEETQYF. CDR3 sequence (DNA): TGTGCCAGCTCACCGCCCACAGGGGAAGAGACCCAGTACTTC.

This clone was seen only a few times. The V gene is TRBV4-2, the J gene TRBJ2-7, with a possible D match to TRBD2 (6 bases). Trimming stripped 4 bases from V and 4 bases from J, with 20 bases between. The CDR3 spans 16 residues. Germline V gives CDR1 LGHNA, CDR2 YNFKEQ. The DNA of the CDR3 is TGTGCCAGCAGCCGTCCGGGCCACGGGGGAGTGTACGAGCAGTACTTC. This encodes CASSRPGHGGVYEQYF.

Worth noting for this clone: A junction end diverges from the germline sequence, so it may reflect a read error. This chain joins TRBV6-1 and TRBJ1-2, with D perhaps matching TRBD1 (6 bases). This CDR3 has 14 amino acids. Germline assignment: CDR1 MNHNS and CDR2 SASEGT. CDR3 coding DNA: TGTGCCAGCCGTGAAGGGGGAGCTAACTATGGCTACACCTTC. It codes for CASREGGANYGYTF.

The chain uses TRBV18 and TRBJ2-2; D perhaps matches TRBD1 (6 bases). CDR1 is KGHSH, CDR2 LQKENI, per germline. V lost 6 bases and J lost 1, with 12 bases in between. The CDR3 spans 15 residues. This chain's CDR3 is CASSSGHWNTGELFF. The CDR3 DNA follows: TGTGCCAGCTCCTCGGGACACTGGAACACCGGGGAGCTGTTTTTT.

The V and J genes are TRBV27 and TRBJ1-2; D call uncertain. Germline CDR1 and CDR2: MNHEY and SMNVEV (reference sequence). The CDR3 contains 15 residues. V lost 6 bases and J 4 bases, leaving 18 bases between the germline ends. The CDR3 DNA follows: TGTGCCAGCAGGCCTAGACCGGACGGCACCTATGGCTACACCTTC. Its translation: CASRPRPDGTYGYTF.

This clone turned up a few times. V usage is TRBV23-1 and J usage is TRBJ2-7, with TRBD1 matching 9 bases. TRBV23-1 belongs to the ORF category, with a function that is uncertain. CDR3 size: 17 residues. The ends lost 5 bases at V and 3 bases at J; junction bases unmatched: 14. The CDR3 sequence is CASSVGSRDRVGYEQYV. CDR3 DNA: TGCGCCAGCAGTGTCGGTTCCCGGGACAGGGTCGGCTACGAGCAGTACGTC.

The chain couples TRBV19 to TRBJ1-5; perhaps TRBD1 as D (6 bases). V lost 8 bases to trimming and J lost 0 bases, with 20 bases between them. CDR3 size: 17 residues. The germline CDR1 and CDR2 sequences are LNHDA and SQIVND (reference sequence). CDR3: CASLAPTGSYSNQPQHF. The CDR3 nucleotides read TGTGCCAGTCTGGCCCCGACAGGTTCTTATAGCAATCAGCCCCAGCATTTT.

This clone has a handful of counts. In DNA, the CDR3 is TGTGCCAGCAGTGGACGGACGGGAAACACTGAAGCTTTCTTT. It specifies CASSGRTGNTEAFF. This rearrangement joins TRBV6-5 to TRBJ1-1; no firm D call. CDR1 and CDR2 from the germline V gene are MNHEY and SVGAGI. CDR3 length: 14 residues. Trimming removed 5 bases from V and 2 bases from J, with 12 bases in between.

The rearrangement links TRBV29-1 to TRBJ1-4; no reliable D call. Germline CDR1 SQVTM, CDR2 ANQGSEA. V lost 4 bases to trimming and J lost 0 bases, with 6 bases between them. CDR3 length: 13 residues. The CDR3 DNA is TGCAGCGTTGTCGGAGCAACTAATGAAAAACTGTTTTTT. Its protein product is CSVVGATNEKLFF.

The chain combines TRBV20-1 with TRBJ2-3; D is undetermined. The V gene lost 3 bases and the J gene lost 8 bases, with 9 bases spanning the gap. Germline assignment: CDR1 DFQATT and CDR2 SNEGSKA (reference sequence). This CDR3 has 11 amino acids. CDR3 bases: TGCAGTGCTAGTGAAGACGGTACGCAGTATTTT. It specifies CSASEDGTQYF.

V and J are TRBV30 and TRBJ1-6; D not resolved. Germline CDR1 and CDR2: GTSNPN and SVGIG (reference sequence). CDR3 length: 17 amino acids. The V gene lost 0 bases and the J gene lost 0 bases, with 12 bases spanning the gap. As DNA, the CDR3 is TGTGCCTGGAGTGTACGACACGTTGGCTCCTATAATTCACCCCTCCACTTT. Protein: CAWSVRHVGSYNSPLHF.

The CDR3 region has the DNA TGTGCCAGCAGCCTAAGTTGGGAATCCGAAGCTTTCTTT. It yields the protein CASSLSWESEAFF. The chain recombines TRBV11-2 with TRBJ1-1; D ambiguous. The germline gives CDR1 SGHAT, CDR2 FQNNGV. V was shortened by 5 bases and J by 8 bases, with 15 bases between the two germline ends. This CDR3 contains 13 residues.